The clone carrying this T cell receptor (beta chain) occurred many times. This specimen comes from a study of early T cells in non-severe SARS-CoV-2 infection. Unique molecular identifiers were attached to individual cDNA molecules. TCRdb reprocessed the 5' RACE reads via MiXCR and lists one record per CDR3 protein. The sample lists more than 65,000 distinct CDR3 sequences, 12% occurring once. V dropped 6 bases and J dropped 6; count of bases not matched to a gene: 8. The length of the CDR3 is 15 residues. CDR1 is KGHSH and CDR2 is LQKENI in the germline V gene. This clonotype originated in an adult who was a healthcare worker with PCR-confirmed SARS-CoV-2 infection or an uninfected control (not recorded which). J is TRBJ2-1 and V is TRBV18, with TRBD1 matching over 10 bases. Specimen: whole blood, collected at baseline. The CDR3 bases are TGTGCCAGCTCCGCAGAGACAGGGGGCATCAATGAGCAGTTCTTC. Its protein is CASSAETGGINEQFF.